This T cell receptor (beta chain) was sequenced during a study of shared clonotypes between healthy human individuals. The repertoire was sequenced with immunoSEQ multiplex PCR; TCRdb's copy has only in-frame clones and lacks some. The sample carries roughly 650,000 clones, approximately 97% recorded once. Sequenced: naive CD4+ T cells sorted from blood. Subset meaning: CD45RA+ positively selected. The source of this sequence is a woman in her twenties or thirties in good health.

The CDR3 DNA is TGTGCCAGCAGTTCCCTGACAGGGATTTACTATGGCTACACCTTC. This gives the protein CASSSLTGIYYGYTF. The chain uses TRBV28 and TRBJ1-2, with TRBD1 matching over 7 bases. Germline CDR1 and CDR2: MDHEN and SYDVKM. With V trimmed by 4 bases and J by 3 bases, 8 bases remained unmatched. The CDR3 length is 15 residues.